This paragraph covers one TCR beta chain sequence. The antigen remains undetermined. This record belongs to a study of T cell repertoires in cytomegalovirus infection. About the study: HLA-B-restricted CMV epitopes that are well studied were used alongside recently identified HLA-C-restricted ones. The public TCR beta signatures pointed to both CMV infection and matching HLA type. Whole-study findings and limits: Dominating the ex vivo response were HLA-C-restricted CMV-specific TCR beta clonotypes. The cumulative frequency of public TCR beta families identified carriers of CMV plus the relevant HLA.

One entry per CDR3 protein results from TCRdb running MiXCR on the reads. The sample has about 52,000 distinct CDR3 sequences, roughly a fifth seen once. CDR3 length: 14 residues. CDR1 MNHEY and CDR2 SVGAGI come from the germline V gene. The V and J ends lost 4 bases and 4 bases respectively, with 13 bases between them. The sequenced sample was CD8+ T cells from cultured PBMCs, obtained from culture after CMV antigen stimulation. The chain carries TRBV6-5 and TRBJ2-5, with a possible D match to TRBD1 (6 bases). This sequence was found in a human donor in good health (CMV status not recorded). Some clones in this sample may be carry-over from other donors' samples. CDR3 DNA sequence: TGTGCCAGCAGTTCACAGGGTATACGAGAGACCCAGTACTTC. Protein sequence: CASSSQGIRETQYF.